This paragraph reports one T cell receptor (beta chain). As yet, its antigen is unknown. The entry originates in a study of lymphopenia after photon versus proton radiotherapy. Sequencing was performed with immunoSEQ multiplex PCR; in TCRdb, only in-frame clones are kept and a portion is missing. The sample holds roughly 45,000 clones, approximately 85% seen once. Broader study findings: A bigger post-nadir fall in TCR diversity correlated inversely with survival time in deceased patients.

V lost 4 bases, J lost 4 bases, and 3 bases stayed unmatched. This CDR3 spans 16 amino acids. Germline CDR1 is LNHDA and CDR2 is SQIVND (reference sequence). The TCR comes from a man between 35 and 55 years old with gastric cancer. The J gene is TRBJ2-1, the V gene TRBV19, with 14 positions matching TRBD2. The starting material was peripheral blood, obtained from a patient treated with photon-based radiotherapy. The chain's CDR3 is CASSTTSGGAYNEQFF. For the CDR3, the DNA is TGTGCCAGTAGTACGACTAGCGGGGGGGCATACAATGAGCAGTTCTTC.